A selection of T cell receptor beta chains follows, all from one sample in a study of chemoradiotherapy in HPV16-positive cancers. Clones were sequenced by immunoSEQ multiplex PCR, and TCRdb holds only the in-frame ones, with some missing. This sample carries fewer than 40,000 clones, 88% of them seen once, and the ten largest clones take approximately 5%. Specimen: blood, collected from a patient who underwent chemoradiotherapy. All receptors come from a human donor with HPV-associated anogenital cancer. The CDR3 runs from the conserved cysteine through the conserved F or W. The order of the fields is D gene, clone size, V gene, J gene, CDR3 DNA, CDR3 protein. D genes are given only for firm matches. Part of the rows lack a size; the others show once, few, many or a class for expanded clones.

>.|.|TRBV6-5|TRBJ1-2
TGTGCCAGCAGTTACCAAGAAACAGGGACAATGGGCTACACCTTC
CASSYQETGTMGYTF
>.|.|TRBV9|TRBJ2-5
TGTGCCAGCAGCGTAGAGGGTCAAAAAGAGACCCAGTACTTC
CASSVEGQKETQYF
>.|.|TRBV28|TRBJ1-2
TGTGCCAGCAGTTACAGAGATGGCTACACCTTC
CASSYRDGYTF
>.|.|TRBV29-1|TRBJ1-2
TGCAGCGTTACAAAGGGGACCTCCTATGGCTACACCTTC
CSVTKGTSYGYTF
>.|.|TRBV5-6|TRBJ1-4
TGTGCCAGCAGCTTTTCGGGAGAGGAAAAACTGTTTTTT
CASSFSGEEKLFF
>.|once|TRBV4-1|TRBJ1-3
TGCGCCAGCAGCCCAGAGGTGGGCTCTGGAAACACCATATATTTT
CASSPEVGSGNTIYF
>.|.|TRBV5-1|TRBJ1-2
TGCGCCAGCGGAGAGGGAGGAACCCCCTCGGGTGGGTATGGCTACACCTTC
CASGEGGTPSGGYGYTF
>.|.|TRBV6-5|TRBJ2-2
TGTGCCAGCAGTTACGGGGGTAGGGGTCCCGGGGAGCTGTTTTTT
CASSYGGRGPGELFF
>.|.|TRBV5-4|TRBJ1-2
TGTGCCAGCAGCTTTCCCGACAGACTTCACTATGGCTACACCTTC
CASSFPDRLHYGYTF
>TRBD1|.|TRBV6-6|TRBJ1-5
TGTGCCAGCAGTTACTCGGGACAGGGGAGGGCTCAGCCCCAGCATTTT
CASSYSGQGRAQPQHF
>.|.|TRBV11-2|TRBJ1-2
TGTGCCAGCAGCTCGGTGGGAGGGACTAACTATGGCTACACCTTC
CASSSVGGTNYGYTF
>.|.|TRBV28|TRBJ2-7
TGTGCCAGCAGTCCCACATTCTACGAGCAGTACTTC
CASSPTFYEQYF
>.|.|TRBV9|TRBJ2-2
TGTGCCAGCAGCGTAGGGAGGCCGGGACAGAACACCGGGGAGCTGTTTTTT
CASSVGRPGQNTGELFF
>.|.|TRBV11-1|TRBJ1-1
TGTGCCAGCAGCTTTCGACCTGGCACTGAAGCTTTCTTT
CASSFRPGTEAFF
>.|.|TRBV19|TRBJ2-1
TGTGCCAGTACCAATTCACATGGGACAAATGAGCAGTTCTTC
CASTNSHGTNEQFF
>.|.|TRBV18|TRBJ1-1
TGTGCCAGCAAACAGGGTTCTAACACTGAAGCTTTCTTT
CASKQGSNTEAFF
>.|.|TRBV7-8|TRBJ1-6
TGTGCCAGCAGCTTAGCGCGACTCTCCTATAATTCACCCCTCCACTTT
CASSLARLSYNSPLHF
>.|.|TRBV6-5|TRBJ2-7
TGTGCCAGCAGTTACTACGGGACCTACGAGCAGTACTTC
CASSYYGTYEQYF
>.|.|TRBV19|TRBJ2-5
TGTGCCAGTAGTATAGCTGGGGGACCCCGTGCGGAGACCCAGTACTTC
CASSIAGGPRAETQYF
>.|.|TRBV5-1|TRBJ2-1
TGCGCCAGCAGCTTGGCCGGCAGGGACCCCAATGAGCAGTTCTTC
CASSLAGRDPNEQFF
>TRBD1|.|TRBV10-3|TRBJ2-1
TGTGCCATCAGTGTTAAACCGGGACAGACAAACAATGAGCAGTTCTTC
CAISVKPGQTNNEQFF
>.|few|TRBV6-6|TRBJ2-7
TGTGCCAGCAGCCCTTCCTACGAGCAGTACTTC
CASSPSYEQYF
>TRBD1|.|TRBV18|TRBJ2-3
TGTGCCAGCTCACAGGGGGCCACAGATACGCAGTATTTT
CASSQGATDTQYF
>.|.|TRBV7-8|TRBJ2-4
TGTGCCAGCAGCTTAGCTTCTCAGACTCTAGCCAAAAACATTCAGTACTTC
CASSLASQTLAKNIQYF
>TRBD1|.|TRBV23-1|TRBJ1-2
TGCGCCAGCAGTCAAACCCTAAAGGATAGAGTCACAGGGGGCGCGCGCTATGGCTACACCTTC
CASSQTLKDRVTGGARYGYTF
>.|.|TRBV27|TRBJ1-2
TGTGCCAGCAGTAGTTTAGGAGGGAGCTATGGCTACACCTTC
CASSSLGGSYGYTF
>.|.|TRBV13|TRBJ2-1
TGTGCCAGCAGCCCCGGTCTAGGGGATTATGAGCAGTTCTTC
CASSPGLGDYEQFF
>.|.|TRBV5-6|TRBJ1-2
TGTGCCAGCAGCTTTGGACAAAATAACTATGGCTACACCTTC
CASSFGQNNYGYTF
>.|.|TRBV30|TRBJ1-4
TGTGCCTGGAACGGGGGCTTGACTAATGAAAAACTGTTTTTT
CAWNGGLTNEKLFF
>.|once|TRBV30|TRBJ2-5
TGTGCCTGGAGTGTAGGGGACTACCAAGAGACCCAGTACTTC
CAWSVGDYQETQYF
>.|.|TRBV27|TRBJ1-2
TGTGCCAGCACCCCCGGGCGGAACTATGGCTACACCTTC
CASTPGRNYGYTF
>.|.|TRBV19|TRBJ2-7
TGTGCCAGTAGTATCCCAGGTTACGAGCAGTACTTC
CASSIPGYEQYF
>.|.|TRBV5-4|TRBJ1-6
TGTGCCAGCAGCTTGACAGGGTTCGATTCACCCCTCCACTTT
CASSLTGFDSPLHF
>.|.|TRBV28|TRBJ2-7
TGTGCCAGCAGAAACACAGGGAAGTCCTACGAGCAGTACTTC
CASRNTGKSYEQYF
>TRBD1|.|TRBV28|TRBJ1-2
TGTGCCAGCAGTTCGAAACAGGGGGCGACTAACTATGGCTACACCTTC
CASSSKQGATNYGYTF
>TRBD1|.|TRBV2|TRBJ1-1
TGTGCCAGCAGGGGGGGACAGGGGGCAACTGAAGCTTTCTTT
CASRGGQGATEAFF
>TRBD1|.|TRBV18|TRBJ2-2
TGTGCCAGCTCACCGGGACAGCGGAACACCGGGGAGCTGTTTTTT
CASSPGQRNTGELFF
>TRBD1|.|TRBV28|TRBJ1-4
TGTGCCAGCAGTTCCAGATTTCAGGGGGAGAATAAAGAAAAACTGTTTTTT
CASSSRFQGENKEKLFF
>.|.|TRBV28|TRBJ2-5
TGTGCCAGCGCGGAGGTGGGCCAAGAGACCCAGTACTTC
CASAEVGQETQYF
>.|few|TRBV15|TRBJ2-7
TGTGCCACCAGCAGAGTTAAGGGAACCTACGAGCAGTACTTC
CATSRVKGTYEQYF
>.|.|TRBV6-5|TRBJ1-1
TGTGCCAGCAGCATGACAGAGAACACTGAAGCTTTCTTT
CASSMTENTEAFF
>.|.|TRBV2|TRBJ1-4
TGTGCCAGCCGGGACACCGGGGGAGGGGAAAAACTGTTTTTT
CASRDTGGGEKLFF
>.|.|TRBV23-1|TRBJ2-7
TGCGCCAGCAGCCACACCAAGGGCAACGACTACGAGCAGTACTTC
CASSHTKGNDYEQYF
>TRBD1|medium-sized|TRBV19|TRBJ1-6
TGTGCCAGTAGTATGACAGGGATAACCTATAATTCACCCCTCCACTTT
CASSMTGITYNSPLHF